These T cell receptor beta chains were read from a single sample in a study of T cell responses to AZD1222 COVID-19 vaccine. Assay: immunoSEQ multiplex PCR; the TCRdb copy retains only in-frame clones and omits some. The profile shows about 130,000 clones, approximately 92% of them singletons. Here the sequenced sample was peripheral blood, taken 28 days after the second AZD1222 dose. The receptors come from an adult who received the AZD1222 COVID-19 vaccine. The CDR3 runs from the conserved cysteine through the conserved F or W. A D gene is named only where the DNA matches it firmly. Clone size is stated in some rows and not others, as once, few, many or a class when expanded.

D	V	size	J	length	DNA	CDR3
-	TRBV7-7	-	TRBJ1-3	15	TGTGCTAGCAGCTCAGACGGACCCTGGGGAAACACCATATATTTT	CASSSDGPWGNTIYF
-	TRBV7-9	-	TRBJ1-1	12	TGTGCCAGCAGGGGACAGAACACTGAAGCTTTCTTT	CASRGQNTEAFF
-	TRBV11-3	-	TRBJ2-2	13	TGTGCCAGCAGCTTACGGGGCACCGGGGAGCTGTTTTTT	CASSLRGTGELFF
-	TRBV6-5	-	TRBJ1-1	16	TGTGCCAGCAGTTACTCGTTCTTGGGGGCGAACACTGAAGCTTTCTTT	CASSYSFLGANTEAFF
-	TRBV6-5	-	TRBJ1-6	13	TGTGCCAGCAGGCCGGACGGGACTTTACCCCTCCACTTT	CASRPDGTLPLHF
TRBD1	TRBV2	-	TRBJ2-7	14	TGTGCCAGCACACCGGGACAGGGCTTCTACGAGCAGTACTTC	CASTPGQGFYEQYF
-	TRBV19	-	TRBJ1-5	12	TGTGCCAGTACCCCACAGGGTCAGCCCCAGCATTTT	CASTPQGQPQHF
-	TRBV4-2	-	TRBJ1-3	15	TGTGCCAGCAGCCAAGATCTGGTCAGTCAAAACACCATATATTTT	CASSQDLVSQNTIYF
-	TRBV18	-	TRBJ1-2	14	TGTGCCAGCTCACCTCCAACCGAGCCGCATGGCTACACCTTC	CASSPPTEPHGYTF
TRBD2	TRBV7-9	-	TRBJ2-1	13	TGTGCCAGCAGCTTAGCGGGAGGGCCCGGGCAGTTCTTC	CASSLAGGPGQFF
-	TRBV4-2	-	TRBJ1-1	14	TGTGCCAGCAGCCGGACAGACAGGTACACTGAAGCTTTCTTT	CASSRTDRYTEAFF
TRBD1	TRBV11-2	once	TRBJ1-1	17	TGTGCCAGCAGCCTCGGACAGGGTGGTTACGAGAACACTGAAGCTTTCTTT	CASSLGQGGYENTEAFF
-	TRBV10-2	once	TRBJ1-1	13	TGCGCCAGCAGTGACAGGGAGGACACTGAAGCTTTCTTT	CASSDREDTEAFF
-	TRBV19	-	TRBJ1-2	14	TGTGCCAGTAGTATATCCCAGGGGTTTTTTGGCTACACCTTC	CASSISQGFFGYTF
-	TRBV3-1/TRBV3-2	-	TRBJ1-5	15	TGTGCCAGCAGCCCCCAACAGGGAAACAATCAGCCCCAGCATTTT	CASSPQQGNNQPQHF
TRBD1	TRBV10-2	once	TRBJ1-2	15	TGCGCCAGCACCGGGCCCCAACAGGGGAGCTATGGCTACACCTTC	CASTGPQQGSYGYTF
-	TRBV3-1/TRBV3-2	-	TRBJ1-3	14	TGTGCCAGCAGCCAAGGGCAGGGTGGAAACACCATATATTTT	CASSQGQGGNTIYF
-	TRBV12-3/TRBV12-4	-	TRBJ2-7	13	TGTGCCAGCAGGAGCGGACATAACTACGAGCAGTACTTC	CASRSGHNYEQYF
-	TRBV15	once	TRBJ1-1	16	TGTGCCACCAGCCACAATGTGGAGTCGGGGAACACTGAAGCTTTCTTT	CATSHNVESGNTEAFF
TRBD2	TRBV11-2	-	TRBJ2-1	19	TGTGCCAGCAGCTTAGATTCGCCGAGGCTAGCGGGGGCCCGGGATGAGCAGTTCTTC	CASSLDSPRLAGARDEQFF
-	TRBV5-1	-	TRBJ2-1	16	TGCGCCAGCAGCTTGGAAGGGCCTGCGGCTTACAATGAGCAGTTCTTC	CASSLEGPAAYNEQFF
-	TRBV14	-	TRBJ1-2	16	TGTGCCAGTTCCCTGGCGGGACACAGGACAAGAGGGGGCTACACCTTC	CASSLAGHRTRGGYTF
-	TRBV7-2	-	TRBJ1-5	12	TGTGCCAGCACCTCAGGTATTCAGCCCCAGCATTTT	CASTSGIQPQHF
-	TRBV11-2	-	TRBJ2-6	14	TGTGCCAGCAGCTTAGTAGCAGGGGCCAACGTCCTGACTTTC	CASSLVAGANVLTF
-	TRBV11-1	-	TRBJ2-7	13	TGTGCCAGCAGCACAGGGGAGGTTCGGGAGCAGTACTTC	CASSTGEVREQYF
TRBD1	TRBV6-5	-	TRBJ1-6	15	TGTGCCAGCAGGCTACAGGGGGCAGGGAATTCACCCCTCCACTTT	CASRLQGAGNSPLHF
-	TRBV5-1	-	TRBJ1-1	13	TGCGCCAGCAGCGCAGGGATGAACACTGAAGCTTTCTTT	CASSAGMNTEAFF
-	TRBV30	-	TRBJ2-7	13	TGTGCCGCTGACCGGAGGGGAGCCTACGAGCAGTACTTC	CAADRRGAYEQYF
-	TRBV19	-	TRBJ2-2	13	TGTGCCAGTAGTATTTCGGACACCGGGGAGCTGTTTTTT	CASSISDTGELFF
TRBD1	TRBV3-1/TRBV3-2	-	TRBJ1-2	15	TGTGCCAGCAGCCTCCTTGGACAGGGGGATCATGGCTACACCTTC	CASSLLGQGDHGYTF
-	TRBV6-5	-	TRBJ1-1	13	TGTGCCAGCAGCCCACGGGGAGACACTGAAGCTTTCTTT	CASSPRGDTEAFF
-	TRBV6-4	-	TRBJ2-1	11	TGTGCCAGCAGTGGGGGCGGGAAGCAGTTCTTC	CASSGGGKQFF
-	TRBV7-2	once	TRBJ2-1	15	TGTGCCAGCAGCTCCCGGGTTTGGGGAACCAATGAGCAGTTCTTC	CASSSRVWGTNEQFF
-	TRBV10-2	once	TRBJ1-1	14	TGCGCCAGCAGTGAGTCGAAGGGGAGCACTGAAGCTTTCTTT	CASSESKGSTEAFF
-	TRBV5-6	-	TRBJ1-2	13	TGTGCCAGCAGCCGCCGTAGGGGATCAGGCTACACCTTC	CASSRRRGSGYTF
-	TRBV24-1	few	TRBJ1-2	12	TGTGCCACCAGTGCCACAGAGCTTGGCTACACCTTC	CATSATELGYTF
-	TRBV6-6	-	TRBJ1-2	11	TGTGCCAGCAGTGAGAACAGGGGCTACACCTTC	CASSENRGYTF
TRBD1	TRBV28	-	TRBJ1-2	12	TGTGCCAGCAGGACAGGGGGGTATGGCTACACCTTC	CASRTGGYGYTF
-	TRBV7-2	-	TRBJ1-3	15	TGTGCCAGCAGCTTAGCCAGGATCTCTGGAAACACCATATATTTT	CASSLARISGNTIYF
TRBD1	TRBV4-1	-	TRBJ1-2	17	TGCGCCAGCAGCCAAGATATGGGGACAGGGGGCGCGGGGGGCTACACCTTC	CASSQDMGTGGAGGYTF
TRBD1	TRBV12-5	-	TRBJ1-3	15	TGTGCTAGTGGTTATACGACAGGGTGGGAAAACACCATATATTTT	CASGYTTGWENTIYF
-	TRBV15	-	TRBJ1-3	19	TGTGCCACCAGCAGAGTTAATCAATTTGGACAGTTCTCTGGAAACACCATATATTTT	CATSRVNQFGQFSGNTIYF
TRBD2	TRBV7-3	once	TRBJ2-3	18	TGTGCCAGCAGCCCCTGGGGACTAGCGGGAGGTAGCACAGATACGCAGTATTTT	CASSPWGLAGGSTDTQYF
-	TRBV19	-	TRBJ2-1	15	TGTGCCAGTAGTCAGACAGGCCAACCCTACAATGAGCAGTTCTTC	CASSQTGQPYNEQFF
TRBD1	TRBV12-3/TRBV12-4	-	TRBJ1-2	13	TGTGCCAGCAGTGAGGGACAGCTCTATGGCTACACCTTC	CASSEGQLYGYTF
-	TRBV7-9	-	TRBJ1-2	14	TGTGCCAGCAGCTTAGGGACAACTAACTATGGCTACACCTTC	CASSLGTTNYGYTF
-	TRBV27	-	TRBJ1-6	18	TGTGCCAGCAGTTTATCGGGTCGCTCCAGGTTCTATAATTCACCCCTCCACTTT	CASSLSGRSRFYNSPLHF
-	TRBV9	-	TRBJ1-5	14	TGTGCCAGCAGCGTAGGGGGGGGCAATCAGCCCCAGCATTTT	CASSVGGGNQPQHF
TRBD1	TRBV6-5	-	TRBJ1-4	15	TGTGCCAGCAGGCAGACAGGGGCAACTAATGAAAAACTGTTTTTT	CASRQTGATNEKLFF
-	TRBV5-5	-	TRBJ1-3	14	TGTGCCAGCAGCTTTGACAGCTCTGGAAACACCATATATTTT	CASSFDSSGNTIYF